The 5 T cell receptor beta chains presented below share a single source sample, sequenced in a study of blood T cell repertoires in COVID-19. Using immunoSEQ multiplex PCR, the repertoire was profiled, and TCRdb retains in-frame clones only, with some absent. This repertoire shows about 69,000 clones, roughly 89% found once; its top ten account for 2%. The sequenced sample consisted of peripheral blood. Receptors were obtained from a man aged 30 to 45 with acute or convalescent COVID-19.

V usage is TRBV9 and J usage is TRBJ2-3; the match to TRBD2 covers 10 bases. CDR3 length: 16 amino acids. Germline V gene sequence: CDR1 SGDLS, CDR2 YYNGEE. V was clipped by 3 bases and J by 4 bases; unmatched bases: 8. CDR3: CASSAQLAGISDTQYF. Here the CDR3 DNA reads TGTGCCAGCAGCGCCCAACTAGCGGGAATATCAGATACGCAGTATTTT.

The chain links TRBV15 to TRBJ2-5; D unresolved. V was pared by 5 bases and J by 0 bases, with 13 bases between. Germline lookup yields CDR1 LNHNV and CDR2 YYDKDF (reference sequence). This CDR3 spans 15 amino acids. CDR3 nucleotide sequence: TGTGCCACCAGCTCCGGGTCTACGAACCAAGAGACCCAGTACTTC. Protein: CATSSGSTNQETQYF.

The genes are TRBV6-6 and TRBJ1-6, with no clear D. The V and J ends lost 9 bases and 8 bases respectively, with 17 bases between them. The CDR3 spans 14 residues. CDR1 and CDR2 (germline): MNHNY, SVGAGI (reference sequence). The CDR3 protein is CASLQTTLDSPLHF. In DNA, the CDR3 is TGTGCCAGTTTACAGACTACCCTGGATTCACCCCTCCACTTT.

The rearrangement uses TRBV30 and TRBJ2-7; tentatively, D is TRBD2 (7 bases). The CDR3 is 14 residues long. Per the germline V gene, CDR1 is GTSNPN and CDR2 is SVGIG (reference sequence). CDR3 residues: CARRSGGPLNEQYF. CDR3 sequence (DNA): TGTGCTCGGAGGTCGGGGGGCCCACTCAACGAGCAGTACTTC.

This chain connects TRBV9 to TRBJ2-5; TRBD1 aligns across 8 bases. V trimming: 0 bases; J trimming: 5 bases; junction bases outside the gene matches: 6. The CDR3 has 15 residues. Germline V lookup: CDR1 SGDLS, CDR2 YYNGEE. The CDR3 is CASSVGPGGEETQYF. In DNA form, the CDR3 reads TGTGCCAGCAGCGTAGGCCCAGGGGGCGAGGAGACCCAGTACTTC.